A single sample gave rise to the 7 T cell receptor beta chains below, sequenced in a study of shared clonotypes between healthy human individuals. The naive CD8 fraction comprised CD45RO-negative cells positively selected for CCR7 and excluded terminally differentiated effector memory CD45RA+ cells. Measured with immunoSEQ multiplex PCR; TCRdb has only the in-frame clones, and not every one. Seen here are around 550,000 clones, 85% to 95% observed once, and the top ten hold about 0.11%. The material sequenced was naive CD8+ T cells sorted from blood. Receptors were obtained from a woman between 25 and 40 years old in good health.

In the case of this clone: Other DNA sequences in the same sample also yield this CDR3. The J gene is TRBJ1-1, the V gene TRBV28; D unclear. The ends were cut back, 3 bases at V and 0 bases at J, with 5 bases in the middle. CDR3 length equals 13 residues. Germline lookup yields CDR1 MDHEN and CDR2 SYDVKM. The CDR3 reads CASSLTMNTEAFF. DNA for the CDR3: TGTGCCAGCAGTTTGACAATGAACACTGAAGCTTTCTTT. Full variable domain (missing parts from reference TRBV28 and TRBJ1-1): DVKVTQSSRYLVKRTGEKVFLECVQDMDHENMFWYRQDPGLGLRLIYFSYDVKMKEKGDIPEGYSVSREKKERFSLILESASTNQTSMYLCASSLTMNTEAFFGQGTRLTVV.

The chain recombines TRBV7-9 with TRBJ2-7; possibly TRBD2 for D (6 bases). This CDR3 region has 14 residues. Germline CDR1 and CDR2: SEHNR and FQNEAQ (reference sequence). The V end was cut by 5 bases, the J end by 4 bases, with 15 bases between. The CDR3 region is CASSHGLAIYEQYF. The CDR3 DNA reads TGTGCCAGCAGCCACGGCCTAGCGATTTACGAGCAGTACTTC. The full variable domain, rest sourced from reference TRBV7-9 and TRBJ2-7, is DTGVSQNPRHKITKRGQNVTFRCDPISEHNRLYWYRQTLGQGPEFLTYFQNEAQLEKSRLLSDRFSAERPKGSFSTLEIQRTEQGDSAMYLCASSHGLAIYEQYFGPGTRLTVT.

The rearrangement links TRBV19 to TRBJ1-2, with D unclear. Germline V gene data show CDR1 as LNHDA and CDR2 as SQIVND (reference sequence). The V gene lost 3 bases and the J gene lost 6 bases, with 11 bases spanning the gap. CDR3 length: 13 residues. The CDR3 region is CASSILGFDGYTF. The CDR3 coding sequence is TGTGCCAGTAGTATCTTGGGCTTTGATGGCTACACCTTC.

The gene calls are TRBV15 and TRBJ2-3; the D gene is possibly TRBD2 (5 bases). Germline V gene data show CDR1 as LNHNV and CDR2 as YYDKDF (reference sequence). CDR3 length: 17 amino acids. Trimming cost V 5 bases and J 5 bases, with 23 bases left between them. CDR3 sequence (DNA): TGTGCCACCAGCGGACGAACTAGAAGGGCGGTCATAGATACGCAGTATTTT. It encodes CATSGRTRRAVIDTQYF.

The chain employs TRBV28 and TRBJ2-5; maybe TRBD1 (6 bases). Germline CDR1 reads MDHEN; CDR2 reads SYDVKM. The CDR3 is made up of 12 amino acids. Trimming left V 8 bases short and J 5 bases short, with 12 bases between. CDR3 sequence: CASGLQGETQYF. The CDR3, as DNA: TGTGCCAGCGGTCTCCAGGGGGAGACCCAGTACTTC.

J is TRBJ2-7 and V is TRBV19, with TRBD2 identical over 7 bases. From germline, CDR1 is LNHDA and CDR2 SQIVND (reference sequence). The J segment lost 5 bases and the V segment lost 6 bases, leaving 7 bases of the junction unmatched. The length of the CDR3 is 13 residues. This CDR3 reads CASRSGGGDEQYF. The CDR3 DNA reads as TGTGCCAGTAGGTCGGGAGGTGGAGACGAGCAGTACTTC.

On this clone: Other DNA sequences in the sample encode the same CDR3. CDR3 sequence: CASSPGTGAYEQYF. DNA of the CDR3: TGTGCCAGCAGTCCCGGGACAGGAGCCTACGAGCAGTACTTC. The J gene is TRBJ2-7, the V gene TRBV5-6; 8 bases agree with TRBD1. Germline lookup yields CDR1 SGHDT and CDR2 YYEEEE. The CDR3 consists of 14 residues. The ends lost 5 bases at V and 2 bases at J; junction bases unmatched: 6.